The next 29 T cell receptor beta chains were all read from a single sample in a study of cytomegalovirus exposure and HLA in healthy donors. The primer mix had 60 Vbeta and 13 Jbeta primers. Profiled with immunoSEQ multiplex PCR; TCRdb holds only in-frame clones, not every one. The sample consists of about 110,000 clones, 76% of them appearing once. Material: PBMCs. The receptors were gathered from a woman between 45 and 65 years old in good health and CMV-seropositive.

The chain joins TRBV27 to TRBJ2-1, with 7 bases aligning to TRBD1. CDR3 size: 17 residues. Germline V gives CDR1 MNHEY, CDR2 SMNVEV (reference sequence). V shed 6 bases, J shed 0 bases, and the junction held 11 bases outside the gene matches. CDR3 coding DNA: TGTGCCAGCAGGGACGGGACAGCCCAGTACTCCTACAATGAGCAGTTCTTC. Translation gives CASRDGTAQYSYNEQFF.

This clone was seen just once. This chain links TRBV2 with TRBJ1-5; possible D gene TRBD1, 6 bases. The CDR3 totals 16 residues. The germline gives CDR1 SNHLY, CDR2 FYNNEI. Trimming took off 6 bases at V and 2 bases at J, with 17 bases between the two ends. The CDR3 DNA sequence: TGTGCCAGCAGCGATGCACAGGGATGGGGCAATCAGCCCCAGCATTTT. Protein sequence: CASSDAQGWGNQPQHF.

The CDR3 sequence: CATSPRQGNNSPLHF. The CDR3, as DNA: TGTGCCACCAGCCCCCGACAGGGTAACAATTCACCCCTCCACTTT. The chain uses TRBV15 and TRBJ1-6; 7 bases line up with TRBD1. The V gene's germline CDR1 is LNHNV and CDR2 YYDKDF (reference sequence). This CDR3 is built from 15 residues. J gave up 7 bases and V 5 bases, and 8 bases lay outside the gene matches.

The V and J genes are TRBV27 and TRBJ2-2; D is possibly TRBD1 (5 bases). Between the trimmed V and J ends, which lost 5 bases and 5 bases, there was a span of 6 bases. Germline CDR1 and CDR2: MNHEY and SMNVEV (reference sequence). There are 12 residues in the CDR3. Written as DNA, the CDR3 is TGTGCCAGCAGTCACAGGACCGGGGAGCTGTTTTTT. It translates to CASSHRTGELFF.

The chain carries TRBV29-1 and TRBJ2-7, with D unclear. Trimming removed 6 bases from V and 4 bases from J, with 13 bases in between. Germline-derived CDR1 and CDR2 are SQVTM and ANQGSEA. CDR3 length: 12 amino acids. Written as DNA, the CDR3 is TGCAGCGTATCGTTCTCCCCTTACGAGCAGTACTTC. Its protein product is CSVSFSPYEQYF.

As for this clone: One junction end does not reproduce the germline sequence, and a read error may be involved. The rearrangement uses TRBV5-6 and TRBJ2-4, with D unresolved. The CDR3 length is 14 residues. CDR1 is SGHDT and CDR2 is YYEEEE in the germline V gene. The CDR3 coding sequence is TGTGCCAGCAGCTTCTCCAGTATTAAAAACAGTCAGTACTTC. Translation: CASSFSSIKNSQYF. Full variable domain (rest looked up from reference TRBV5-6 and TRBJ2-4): DAGVTQSPTHLIKTRGQQVTLRCSPKSGHDTVSWYQQALGQGPQFIFQYYEEEERQRGNFPDRFSGHQFPNYSSELNVNALLLGDSALYLCASSFSSIKNSQYFGAGTRLSVL.

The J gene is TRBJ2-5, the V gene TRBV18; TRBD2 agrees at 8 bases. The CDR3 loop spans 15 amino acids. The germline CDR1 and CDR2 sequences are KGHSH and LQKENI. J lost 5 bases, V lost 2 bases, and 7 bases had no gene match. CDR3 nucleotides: TGTGCCAGCTCACCAATAGTAGCGGGGAGTGAGACCCAGTACTTC. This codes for CASSPIVAGSETQYF.

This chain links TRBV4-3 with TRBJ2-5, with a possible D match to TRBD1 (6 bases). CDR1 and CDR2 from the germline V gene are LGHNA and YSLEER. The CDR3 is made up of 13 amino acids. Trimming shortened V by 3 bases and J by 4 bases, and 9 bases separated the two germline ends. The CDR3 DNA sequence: TGCGCCAGCAGCCAGGGGGCTGTAGAGACCCAGTACTTC. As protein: CASSQGAVETQYF.

The DNA of the CDR3 is TGTGCCAGCAGCAAGCGGGGGACAGAGTTACCCCAAGAGACCCAGTACTTC. Its protein product is CASSKRGTELPQETQYF. This chain links TRBV9 with TRBJ2-5; D might be TRBD2 (8 bases). Trimming took off 4 bases at V and 1 base at J, with 20 bases between the two ends. The length of the CDR3 is 17 residues. Germline assignment: CDR1 SGDLS and CDR2 YYNGEE. The whole variable domain, remainder taken from reference TRBV9 and TRBJ2-5, is DSGVTQTPKHLITATGQRVTLRCSPRSGDLSVYWYQQSLDQGLQFLIQYYNGEERAKGNILERFSAQQFPDLHSELNLSSLELGDSALYFCASSKRGTELPQETQYFGPGTRLLVL.

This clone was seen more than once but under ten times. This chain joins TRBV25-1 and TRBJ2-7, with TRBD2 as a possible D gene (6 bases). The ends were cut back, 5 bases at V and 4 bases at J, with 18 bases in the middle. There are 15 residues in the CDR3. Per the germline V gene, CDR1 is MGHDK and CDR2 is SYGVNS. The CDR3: CASSPRGGGAYEQYF. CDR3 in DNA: TGTGCCAGCAGTCCTCGGGGCGGAGGGGCGTACGAGCAGTACTTC.

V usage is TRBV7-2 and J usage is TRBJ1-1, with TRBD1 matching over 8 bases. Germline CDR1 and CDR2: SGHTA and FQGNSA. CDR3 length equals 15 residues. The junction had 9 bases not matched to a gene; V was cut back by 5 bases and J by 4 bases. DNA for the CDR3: TGTGCCAGCAGCCCCCTCGGACAGGGTGCCACTGAAGCTTTCTTT. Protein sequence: CASSPLGQGATEAFF.

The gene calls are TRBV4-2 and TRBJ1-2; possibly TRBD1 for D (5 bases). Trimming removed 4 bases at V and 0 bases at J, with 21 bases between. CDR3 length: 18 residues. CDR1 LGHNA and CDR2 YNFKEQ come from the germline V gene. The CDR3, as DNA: TGTGCCAGCAGCCCATCCGGGAGGCAAACAGGAGCTAACTATGGCTACACCTTC. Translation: CASSPSGRQTGANYGYTF.

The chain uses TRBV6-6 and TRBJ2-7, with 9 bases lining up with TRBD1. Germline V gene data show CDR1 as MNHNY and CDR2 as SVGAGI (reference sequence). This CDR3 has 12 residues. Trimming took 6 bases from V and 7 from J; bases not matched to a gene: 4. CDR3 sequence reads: CASRGTGREQYF. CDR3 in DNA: TGTGCCAGCAGGGGGACAGGGAGGGAGCAGTACTTC.

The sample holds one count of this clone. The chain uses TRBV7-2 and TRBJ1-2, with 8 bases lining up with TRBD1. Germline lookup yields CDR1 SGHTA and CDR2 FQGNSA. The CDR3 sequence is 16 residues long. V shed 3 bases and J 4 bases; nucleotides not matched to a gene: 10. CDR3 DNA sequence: TGTGCCAGCAGCTTCGAACAGGGGGACGACCCCTATGGCTACACCTTC. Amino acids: CASSFEQGDDPYGYTF.

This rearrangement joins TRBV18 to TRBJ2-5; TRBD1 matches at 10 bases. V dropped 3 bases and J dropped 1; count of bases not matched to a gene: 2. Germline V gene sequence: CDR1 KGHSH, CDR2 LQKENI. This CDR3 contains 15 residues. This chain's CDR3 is CASSPWTGGQETQYF. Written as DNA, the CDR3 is TGTGCCAGCTCACCGTGGACAGGGGGCCAAGAGACCCAGTACTTC.

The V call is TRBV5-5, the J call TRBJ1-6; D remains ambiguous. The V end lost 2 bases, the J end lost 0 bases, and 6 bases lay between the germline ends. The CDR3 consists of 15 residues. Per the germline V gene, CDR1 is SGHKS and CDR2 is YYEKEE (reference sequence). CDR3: CASSFSSSYNSPLHF. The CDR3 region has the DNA TGTGCCAGCAGCTTTTCCAGCTCCTATAATTCACCCCTCCACTTT.

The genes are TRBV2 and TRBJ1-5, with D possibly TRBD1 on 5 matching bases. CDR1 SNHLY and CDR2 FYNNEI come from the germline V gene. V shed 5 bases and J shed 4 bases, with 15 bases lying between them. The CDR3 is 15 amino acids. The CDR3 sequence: CASSQDQGRNQPQHF. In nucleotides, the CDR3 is TGTGCCAGCAGTCAAGACCAGGGCAGGAATCAGCCCCAGCATTTT. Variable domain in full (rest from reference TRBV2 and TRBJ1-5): EPEVTQTPSHQVTQMGQEVILRCVPISNHLYFYWYRQILGQKVEFLVSFYNNEISEKSEIFDDQFSVERPDGSNFTLKIRSTKLEDSAMYFCASSQDQGRNQPQHFGDGTRLSIL.

The chain's CDR3 is CASSDQPRSSYEQYF. CDR3 bases: TGTGCCAGTAGTGATCAACCGCGGAGCTCCTACGAGCAGTACTTC. The rearrangement links TRBV19 to TRBJ2-7, with D hard to call. The germline V and J ends were trimmed by 5 bases and 0 bases, with 14 bases remaining between them. Per the germline V gene, CDR1 is LNHDA and CDR2 is SQIVND (reference sequence). The CDR3 has 15 residues.

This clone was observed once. The CDR3 coding sequence is TGTGCCAGCAGCCTTAGCCGTACTAGCACAGATACGCAGTATTTT. Residues: CASSLSRTSTDTQYF. The chain carries TRBV7-2 and TRBJ2-3, with D unclear. Trimming shortened V by 5 bases and J by 0 bases, and 12 bases separated the two germline ends. Per germline, CDR1 SGHTA and CDR2 FQGNSA. CDR3 length equals 15 residues.

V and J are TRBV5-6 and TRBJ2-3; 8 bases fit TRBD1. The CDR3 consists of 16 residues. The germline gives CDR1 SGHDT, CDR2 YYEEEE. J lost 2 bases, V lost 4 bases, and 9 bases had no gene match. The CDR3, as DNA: TGTGCCAGCAGCCCCTCGGGACAGGCATACACAGATACGCAGTATTTT. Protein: CASSPSGQAYTDTQYF.

The CDR3: CASSFPGLAGQNTGELFF. For the CDR3, the DNA is TGTGCCAGTAGTTTTCCGGGACTAGCGGGGCAGAACACCGGGGAGCTGTTTTTT. The chain has TRBV19 and TRBJ2-2; TRBD2 agrees at 13 bases. The ends lost 5 bases at V and 1 base at J; junction bases unmatched: 7. Per the germline V gene, CDR1 is LNHDA and CDR2 is SQIVND (reference sequence). The CDR3 is 18 residues long.

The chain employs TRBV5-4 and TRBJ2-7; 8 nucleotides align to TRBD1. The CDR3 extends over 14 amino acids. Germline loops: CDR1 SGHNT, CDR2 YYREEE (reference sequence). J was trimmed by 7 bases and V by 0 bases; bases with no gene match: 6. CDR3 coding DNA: TGTGCCAGCAGCTTGGGACAGGGGAAGCGGGAGCAGTACTTC. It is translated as CASSLGQGKREQYF.

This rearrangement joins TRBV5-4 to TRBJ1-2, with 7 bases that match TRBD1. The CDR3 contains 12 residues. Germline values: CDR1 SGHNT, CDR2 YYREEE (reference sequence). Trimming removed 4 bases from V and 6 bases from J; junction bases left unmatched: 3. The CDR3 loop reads CASSMGTDGYTF. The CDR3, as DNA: TGTGCCAGCAGCATGGGGACAGATGGCTACACCTTC.

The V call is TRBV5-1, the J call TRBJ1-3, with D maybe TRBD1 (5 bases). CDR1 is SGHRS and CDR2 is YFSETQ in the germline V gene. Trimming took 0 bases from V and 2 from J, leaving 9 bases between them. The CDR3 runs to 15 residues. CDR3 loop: CASSLDGGPGNTIYF. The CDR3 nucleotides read TGCGCCAGCAGCTTGGACGGGGGACCTGGAAACACCATATATTTT.

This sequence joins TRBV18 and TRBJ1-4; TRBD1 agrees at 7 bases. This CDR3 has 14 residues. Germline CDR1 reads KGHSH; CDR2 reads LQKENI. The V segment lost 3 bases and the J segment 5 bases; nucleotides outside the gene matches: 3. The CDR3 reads CASSPGTANEKLFF. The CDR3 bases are TGTGCCAGCTCACCGGGGACAGCGAATGAAAAACTGTTTTTT.

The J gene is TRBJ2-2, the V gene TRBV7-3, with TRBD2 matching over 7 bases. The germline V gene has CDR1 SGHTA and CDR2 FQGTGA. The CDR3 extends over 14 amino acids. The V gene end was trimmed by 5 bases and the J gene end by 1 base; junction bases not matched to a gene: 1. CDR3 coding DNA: TGTGCCAGCAGCCCGGGGGGGAACACCGGGGAGCTGTTTTTT. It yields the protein CASSPGGNTGELFF. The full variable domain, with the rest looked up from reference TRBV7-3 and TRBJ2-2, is GAGVSQTPSNKVTEKGKYVELRCDPISGHTALYWYRQSLGQGPEFLIYFQGTGAADDSGLPNDRFFAVRPEGSVSTLKIQRTERGDSAVYLCASSPGGNTGELFFGEGSRLTVL.

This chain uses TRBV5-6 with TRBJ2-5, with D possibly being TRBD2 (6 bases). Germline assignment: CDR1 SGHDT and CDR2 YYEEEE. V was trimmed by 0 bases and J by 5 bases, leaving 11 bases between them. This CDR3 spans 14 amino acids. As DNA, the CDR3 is TGTGCCAGCAGCTTGGCTGCGGGAATGGAGACCCAGTACTTC. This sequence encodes CASSLAAGMETQYF.

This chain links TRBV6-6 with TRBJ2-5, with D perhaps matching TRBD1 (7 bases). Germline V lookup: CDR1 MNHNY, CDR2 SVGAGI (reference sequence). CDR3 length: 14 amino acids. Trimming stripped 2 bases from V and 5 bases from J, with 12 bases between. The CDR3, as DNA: TGTGCCAGCAGTTACCAGACAGGGAGGGAGACCCAGTACTTC. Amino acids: CASSYQTGRETQYF.

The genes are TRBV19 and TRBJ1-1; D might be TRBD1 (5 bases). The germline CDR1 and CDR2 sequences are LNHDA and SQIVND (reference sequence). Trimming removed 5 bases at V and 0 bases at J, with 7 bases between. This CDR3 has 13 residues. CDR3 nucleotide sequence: TGTGCCAGTAGTGCCAGGGTGAACACTGAAGCTTTCTTT. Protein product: CASSARVNTEAFF.